The clone carrying this T cell receptor beta chain showed up many times. V lost 2 bases to trimming and J lost 4 bases; unmatched junction nucleotides: 5. This CDR3 has 14 amino acids. Germline V gene lookup returns CDR1 MNHEY and CDR2 SMNVEV (reference sequence). TCRdb re-analysed the RT-PCR reads in MiXCR, keeping a single row per CDR3 protein. The sample holds about 680,000 distinct CDR3 sequences, 13% to 15% seen once. This sequence was found in a female donor in good health, serving as a healthy control. The J gene is TRBJ2-7, the V gene TRBV27, with 7 bases lining up with TRBD1. The material sequenced was memory CD4+ T cells from blood. Here the CDR3 DNA reads TGTGCCAGCAGTTTAACAGGGGAAAGTTACGAGCAGTACTTC. This encodes CASSLTGESYEQYF.